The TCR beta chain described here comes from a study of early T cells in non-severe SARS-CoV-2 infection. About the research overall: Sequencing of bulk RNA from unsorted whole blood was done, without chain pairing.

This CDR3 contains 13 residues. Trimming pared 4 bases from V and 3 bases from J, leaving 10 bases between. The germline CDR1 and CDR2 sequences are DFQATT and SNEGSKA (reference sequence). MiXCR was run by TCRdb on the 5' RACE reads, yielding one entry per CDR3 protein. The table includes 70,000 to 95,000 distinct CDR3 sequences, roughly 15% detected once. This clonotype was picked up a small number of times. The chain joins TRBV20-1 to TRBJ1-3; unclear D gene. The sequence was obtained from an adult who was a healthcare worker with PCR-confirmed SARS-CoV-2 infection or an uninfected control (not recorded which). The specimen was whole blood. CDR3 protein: CSATSGHGNTIYF. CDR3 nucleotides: TGCAGTGCTACGTCCGGGCATGGAAACACCATATATTTT.